This entry lists 26 T cell receptor beta chains sequenced from one sample in a study of blood T cell repertoires in COVID-19. The repertoire was sequenced with immunoSEQ multiplex PCR; TCRdb's copy has only in-frame clones and lacks some. Here the sample spans hundreds of thousands of clones, 86% being singletons. The sample comprised peripheral blood. The receptor set was obtained from a woman between 25 and 40 years old with active or convalescent COVID-19.

The rearrangement links TRBV19 to TRBJ1-5; 7 nucleotides align to TRBD1. V lost 3 bases, J lost 12 bases, and 5 bases stayed unmatched. The CDR3 consists of 12 residues. Per the germline V gene, CDR1 is LNHDA and CDR2 is SQIVND (reference sequence). CDR3 bases: TGTGCCAGTAGTATCTGGGGGGACAGCCAGCATTTT. Translating it yields CASSIWGDSQHF.

The rearrangement joins TRBV27 to TRBJ1-2, with 7 bases aligning to TRBD1. In germline, CDR1 is MNHEY, CDR2 SMNVEV (reference sequence). The CDR3 contains 13 residues. Trimming removed 8 bases from V and 3 bases from J; junction bases left unmatched: 6. CDR3 coding DNA: TGTGCCAGCTCCCGCGGGACAGACTATGGCTACACCTTC. Encoded protein: CASSRGTDYGYTF.

The chain joins TRBV29-1 to TRBJ2-1; TRBD1 agrees at 8 bases. Germline trimming cut 8 bases from V and 1 base from J; bases unmatched to any gene: 10. The CDR3 runs 15 residues. CDR1 and CDR2 (germline): SQVTM, ANQGSEA. CDR3 region: CSFSDRVRSYNEQFF. CDR3 DNA: TGCAGCTTCTCGGACAGGGTGAGGTCCTACAATGAGCAGTTCTTC.

V and J are TRBV13 and TRBJ2-7; 10 nucleotides agree with TRBD1. Germline CDR1 and CDR2: PRHDT and FYEKMQ (reference sequence). The CDR3 is 14 residues long. With V trimmed by 4 bases and J by 3 bases, 3 bases remained unmatched. CDR3 DNA: TGTGCCAGCAGCTACGGACAGGGGGACTACGAGCAGTACTTC. Its translation is CASSYGQGDYEQYF.

The CDR3 DNA is TGCGCCAGCACCTCGGGTGGTGGGGCCTCCACTGAAGCTTTCTTT. It yields the protein CASTSGGGASTEAFF. This rearrangement joins TRBV5-1 to TRBJ1-1; possible D gene TRBD1, 5 bases. The CDR3 spans 15 residues. The germline CDR1 and CDR2 sequences are SGHRS and YFSETQ. Trimming pared 6 bases from V and 4 bases from J, leaving 19 bases between.

The gene calls are TRBV2 and TRBJ1-2; D remains unclear. The germline V and J ends were trimmed by 2 bases and 4 bases, with 11 bases remaining between them. The germline V gene encodes CDR1 SNHLY and CDR2 FYNNEI. The CDR3 has 14 residues. CDR3 amino acids: CASSEIAGSYGYTF. In DNA, the CDR3 is TGTGCCAGCAGTGAAATCGCAGGTAGCTATGGCTACACCTTC.

The chain couples TRBV13 to TRBJ2-3; 12 nucleotides agree with TRBD2. The trim removed 4 bases at V and 2 bases at J, leaving 4 bases unmatched. Germline values: CDR1 PRHDT, CDR2 FYEKMQ (reference sequence). CDR3 length: 16 residues. The CDR3: CASSWGLAGLTDTQYF. CDR3 bases: TGTGCCAGCAGCTGGGGACTAGCGGGTCTCACAGATACGCAGTATTTT.

This chain links TRBV6-5 with TRBJ1-2; D possibly corresponds to TRBD1 (5 bases). CDR1 is MNHEY and CDR2 is SVGAGI in the germline V gene. Deletions cut 6 bases from V and 4 bases from J, with 15 bases between. There are 14 residues in the CDR3. The CDR3, as DNA: TGTGCCAGCAGGCCTCTCGACAGTAGCTATGGCTACACCTTC. It encodes CASRPLDSSYGYTF.

The J gene is TRBJ2-1, the V gene TRBV2, with TRBD2 identical over 7 bases. The CDR3 is 15 residues long. Germline-derived CDR1 and CDR2 are SNHLY and FYNNEI. J lost 4 bases, V lost 6 bases, and 9 bases had no gene match. The CDR3 DNA reads as TGTGCCAGCAGCCCAAGGCTCGGGGGGTACAATGAGCAGTTCTTC. The encoded protein is CASSPRLGGYNEQFF.

The chain is built from TRBV6-1 and TRBJ1-5, with D tentatively TRBD1 (6 bases). V lost 2 bases and J 2 bases, leaving 16 bases between the germline ends. From germline, CDR1 is MNHNS and CDR2 SASEGT. The CDR3 has 17 residues. CDR3 in amino acids: CASSEMTGGVGNQPQHF. CDR3 in DNA: TGTGCCAGCAGTGAAATGACAGGAGGCGTTGGCAATCAGCCCCAGCATTTT.

The chain links TRBV3-1 (or the pseudogene TRBV3-2) to TRBJ2-3, with 9 nucleotides matching TRBD2. CDR3 size: 20 residues. The J segment lost 0 bases and the V segment lost 4 bases, leaving 17 bases of the junction unmatched. Germline V CDR1 and CDR2: LGHDT, YNNKEL (reference sequence). The chain's CDR3 is CASSPVHATSGLLSTDTQYF. The CDR3 nucleotides are TGTGCCAGCAGCCCTGTGCATGCGACTAGCGGACTTCTTAGCACAGATACGCAGTATTTT.

J is TRBJ2-5 and V is TRBV4-2; D is possibly TRBD2 (5 bases). Germline-derived CDR1 and CDR2 are LGHNA and YNFKEQ. The CDR3 covers 16 residues. V was clipped by 0 bases and J by 4 bases, with 15 bases between them. The CDR3 DNA reads as TGTGCCAGCAGCCAAGATGGGGTGGCCGGAGGAGAGACCCAGTACTTC. Its translation: CASSQDGVAGGETQYF.

The V and J genes are TRBV3-1 (or the pseudogene TRBV3-2) and TRBJ1-1; D uncertain. Deletions cut 0 bases from V and 5 bases from J, with 10 bases between. The CDR3 loop spans 14 amino acids. Germline assignment: CDR1 LGHDT and CDR2 YNNKEL (reference sequence). The CDR3 here is CASSQDQAGTEAFF. The CDR3 coding sequence is TGTGCCAGCAGCCAAGATCAGGCAGGAACTGAAGCTTTCTTT.

The rearrangement joins TRBV10-2 to TRBJ1-5, with 7 bases lining up with TRBD1. The germline gives CDR1 WSHSY, CDR2 SAAADI. The CDR3 has 14 residues. The V gene end was trimmed by 4 bases and the J gene end by 5 bases; junction bases not matched to a gene: 5. The CDR3 protein is CASSVAGQYQPQHF. CDR3 bases: TGCGCCAGCAGTGTCGCGGGACAGTATCAGCCCCAGCATTTT.

The genes are TRBV7-9 and TRBJ2-1; a possible D gene is TRBD1 (6 bases). Germline V gene sequence: CDR1 SEHNR, CDR2 FQNEAQ (reference sequence). The CDR3 totals 12 residues. V was clipped by 6 bases and J by 7 bases, with 10 bases between them. The CDR3 reads CASSHDRNEQFF. DNA for the CDR3: TGTGCCAGCAGTCACGACAGGAATGAGCAGTTCTTC.

This chain links TRBV10-3 with TRBJ1-6; 7 nucleotides line up with TRBD1. Germline-derived CDR1 and CDR2 are ENHRY and SYGVKD. The CDR3 totals 13 residues. V lost 6 bases to trimming and J lost 7 bases; unmatched junction nucleotides: 3. The CDR3 DNA follows: TGTGCCATCAGAACAGGGGCGAATTCACCCCTCCACTTT. This encodes CAIRTGANSPLHF.

V usage is TRBV6-5 and J usage is TRBJ1-1; 7 bases match TRBD1. This CDR3 has 14 amino acids. CDR1 and CDR2 (germline): MNHEY, SVGAGI. Trimming removed 8 bases from V and 0 bases from J; junction bases left unmatched: 6. CDR3 sequence reads: CASASGGMNTEAFF. Here the CDR3 DNA reads TGTGCCAGCGCCTCAGGGGGGATGAACACTGAAGCTTTCTTT.

V is TRBV15 and J is TRBJ1-2; perhaps TRBD1 as D (5 bases). There are 13 residues in the CDR3. Trimming left V 8 bases short and J 4 bases short, with 14 bases between. The V gene's germline CDR1 is LNHNV and CDR2 YYDKDF (reference sequence). The CDR3 protein is CATASTGVYGYTF. CDR3 DNA: TGTGCCACCGCCTCTACGGGGGTCTATGGCTACACCTTC.

The chain couples TRBV19 to TRBJ1-2; no clear D gene. The CDR3 runs 17 residues. Trimming took off 4 bases at V and 4 bases at J, with 22 bases between the two ends. Germline V gives CDR1 LNHDA, CDR2 SQIVND (reference sequence). CDR3 sequence: CASSTTLTSEGGYGYTF. In DNA, the CDR3 is TGTGCCAGTAGTACCACCCTAACGTCGGAGGGTGGCTATGGCTACACCTTC.

This clone turned up a few times. The chain links TRBV10-3 to TRBJ1-6, with D possibly matching TRBD1 (5 bases). The CDR3 covers 13 residues. V gave up 2 bases and J gave up 8 bases, with 7 bases separating them. The V gene's germline CDR1 is ENHRY and CDR2 SYGVKD. Here the CDR3 reads CAISEGGDSPLHF. CDR3 DNA sequence: TGTGCCATCAGTGAGGGGGGGGATTCACCCCTCCACTTT.

The chain carries TRBV6-5 and TRBJ2-2, with D hard to call. V was clipped by 2 bases and J by 6 bases, with 13 bases between them. This CDR3 is 15 amino acids long. Per the germline V gene, CDR1 is MNHEY and CDR2 is SVGAGI. This CDR3 reads CASSYGSRLAGELFF. CDR3 nucleotides: TGTGCCAGCAGTTACGGTAGTCGGTTGGCCGGGGAGCTGTTTTTT.

The rearrangement joins TRBV11-2 to TRBJ2-5, with TRBD1 identical over 8 bases. CDR1 is SGHAT and CDR2 is FQNNGV in the germline V gene. The J segment lost 5 bases and the V segment lost 0 bases, leaving 8 bases of the junction unmatched. The CDR3 is made up of 16 amino acids. DNA of the CDR3: TGTGCCAGCAGCTTAGAAACCAGGGGGCTTTGGGAGACCCAGTACTTC. Translated, it gives CASSLETRGLWETQYF.

The chain recombines TRBV5-6 with TRBJ2-5, with D possibly TRBD1 on 6 matching bases. This CDR3 has 14 residues. The V and J ends lost 0 bases and 5 bases respectively, with 11 bases between them. Germline V gene data show CDR1 as SGHDT and CDR2 as YYEEEE. CDR3 in amino acids: CASSLVRGKETQYF. The DNA for the CDR3 is TGTGCCAGCAGCTTGGTCAGGGGAAAGGAGACCCAGTACTTC.

This clone has a handful of counts. The rearrangement uses TRBV7-8 and TRBJ1-1; D is uncertain. Germline values: CDR1 SGHVS, CDR2 FQNEAQ. V shed 3 bases and J shed 3 bases, with 5 bases lying between them. The CDR3 runs to 12 residues. CDR3 nucleotide sequence: TGTGCCAGCAGCTTTCGGGACACTGAAGCTTTCTTT. Amino acid sequence: CASSFRDTEAFF.

CDR3 DNA: TGCAGTGGCCGCCTGGGCCACGAGCAGTACTTC. Translated: CSGRLGHEQYF. V and J are TRBV20-1 and TRBJ2-7; no reliable D call. This CDR3 is built from 11 residues. Germline loops: CDR1 DFQATT, CDR2 SNEGSKA (reference sequence). Trimming pared 7 bases from V and 5 bases from J, leaving 12 bases between.

This chain connects TRBV6-5 to TRBJ1-2; D unresolved. The CDR3 is made up of 13 amino acids. The germline V and J ends were trimmed by 6 bases and 4 bases, with 12 bases remaining between them. Germline loops: CDR1 MNHEY, CDR2 SVGAGI. The CDR3 reads CASRAGRGYGYTF. The CDR3 DNA is TGTGCCAGCAGGGCAGGTCGGGGCTATGGCTACACCTTC.